These 9 T cell receptor beta chains came from one sample sequenced in a study of T cell responses to AZD1222 COVID-19 vaccine (dated by TCRdb to about 2021). Libraries were prepared through the immunoSEQ multiplex PCR assay. As stored in TCRdb, this immuneACCESS dataset retains in-frame rearrangements with V and J assigned. A fraction of the clones does not appear; measured against another copy, unresolved V genes explain less than half of the discrepancy, and the remainder lacks a known reason. The sample table holds roughly 72,000 clones, of which 85% were seen once. Around 21% of the sample lies in the top ten. The time point label here, explained by the study, means: baseline before first vaccination. The sequences come from peripheral blood, collected on day 0 of AZD1222 vaccination. These receptors originate from an adult in good health.

This clone was found a few times. The chain links TRBV5-1 to TRBJ2-7; D gene ambiguous. Trimming shortened V by 1 base and J by 0 bases, and 17 bases separated the two germline ends. Germline CDR1 and CDR2: SGHRS and YFSETQ. The CDR3 totals 17 residues. The CDR3 protein is CASSLIPPKRISYEQYF. The CDR3 DNA follows: TGCGCCAGCAGCTTGATACCCCCTAAGCGCATCTCCTACGAGCAGTACTTC.

The chain recombines TRBV3-1 (or the pseudogene TRBV3-2) with TRBJ2-7, with D perhaps TRBD1 (6 bases). The CDR3 sequence is 15 residues long. Trimming shortened V by 5 bases and J by 2 bases, and 16 bases separated the two germline ends. The germline CDR1 and CDR2 sequences are LGHDT and YNNKEL (reference sequence). The CDR3 loop is CASSVLWGQTYEQYF. The DNA of the CDR3 is TGTGCCAGCAGCGTTTTGTGGGGGCAGACCTACGAGCAGTACTTC.

This clone was recorded a few times. The chain couples TRBV4-2 to TRBJ2-3; D uncertain. CDR1 is LGHNA, CDR2 YNFKEQ, per germline. This CDR3 has 13 residues. The germline V and J ends were trimmed by 5 bases and 3 bases, with 9 bases remaining between them. The CDR3 sequence: CASSSDWTDTQYF. CDR3 in DNA: TGTGCCAGCAGCTCAGATTGGACAGATACGCAGTATTTT.

This chain joins TRBV12-5 and TRBJ1-2; D might be TRBD1 (5 bases). V was trimmed by 0 bases and J by 8 bases, leaving 10 bases between them. The CDR3 consists of 13 residues. Germline V gene lookup returns CDR1 LGHNT and CDR2 FRNRAP. The CDR3 nucleotides read TGTGCTAGTGGTTTGGTACAGGACCAAGGCTACACCTTC. Translated, it gives CASGLVQDQGYTF.

This clone was found a few times. This chain connects TRBV11-3 to TRBJ1-3, with D perhaps matching TRBD1 (5 bases). The CDR3 has 15 amino acids. CDR1 SGHNT and CDR2 YENEEA come from the germline V gene. Trimming left V 3 bases short and J 0 bases short, with 9 bases between. CDR3 sequence (DNA): TGTGCCAGCAGCTTTGGGGACCTCTCTGGAAACACCATATATTTT. It translates to CASSFGDLSGNTIYF.

J is TRBJ1-2 and V is TRBV19; D perhaps matches TRBD1 (5 bases). CDR1 and CDR2 (germline): LNHDA, SQIVND (reference sequence). This CDR3 has 10 residues. Trimming shortened V by 8 bases and J by 8 bases, and 9 bases separated the two germline ends. CDR3 coding DNA: TGTGCCAGTGGGACTTACGGCTACACCTTC. Translation: CASGTYGYTF.

The J gene is TRBJ1-5, the V gene TRBV19, with D unresolved. This CDR3 has 14 residues. V was clipped by 5 bases and J by 2 bases, with 10 bases between them. Germline CDR1 LNHDA, CDR2 SQIVND (reference sequence). The CDR3 sequence is CASSHQFGNQPQHF. CDR3 in DNA: TGTGCCAGTAGTCACCAATTTGGCAATCAGCCCCAGCATTTT.

This chain links TRBV27 with TRBJ1-2; no reliable D call. There are 13 residues in the CDR3. V lost 5 bases and J lost 8, with 15 bases in between. CDR1 is MNHEY and CDR2 is SMNVEV in the germline V gene (reference sequence). The DNA for the CDR3 is TGTGCCAGCAGTGCCTCTCTGAGAACAGGCTACACCTTC. It yields the protein CASSASLRTGYTF.

The rearrangement uses TRBV19 and TRBJ1-1; a possible D gene is TRBD1 (5 bases). The CDR3 consists of 14 residues. Germline V gene data show CDR1 as LNHDA and CDR2 as SQIVND (reference sequence). Trimming removed 4 bases at V and 1 base at J, with 10 bases between. CDR3 sequence reads: CASSTPGRNTEAFF. The CDR3 region has the DNA TGTGCCAGTAGTACACCAGGGCGGAACACTGAAGCTTTCTTT.